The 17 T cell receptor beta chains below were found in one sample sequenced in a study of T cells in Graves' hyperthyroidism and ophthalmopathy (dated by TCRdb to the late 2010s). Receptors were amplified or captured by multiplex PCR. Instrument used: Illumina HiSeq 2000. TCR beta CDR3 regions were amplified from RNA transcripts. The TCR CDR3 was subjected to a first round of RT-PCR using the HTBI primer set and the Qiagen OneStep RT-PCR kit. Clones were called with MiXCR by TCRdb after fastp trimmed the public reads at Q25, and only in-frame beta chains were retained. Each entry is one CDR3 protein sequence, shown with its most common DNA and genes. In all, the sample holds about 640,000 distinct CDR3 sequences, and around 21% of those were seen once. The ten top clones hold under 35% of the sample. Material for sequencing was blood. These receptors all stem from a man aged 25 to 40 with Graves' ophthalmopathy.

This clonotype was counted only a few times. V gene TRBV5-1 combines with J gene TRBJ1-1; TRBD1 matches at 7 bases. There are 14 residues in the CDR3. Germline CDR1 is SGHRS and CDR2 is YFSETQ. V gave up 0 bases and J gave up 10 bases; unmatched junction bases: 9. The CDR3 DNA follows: TGCGCCAGCAGCTTGGGAGACAGGGTCGCAGGAGCTTTCTTT. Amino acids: CASSLGDRVAGAFF.

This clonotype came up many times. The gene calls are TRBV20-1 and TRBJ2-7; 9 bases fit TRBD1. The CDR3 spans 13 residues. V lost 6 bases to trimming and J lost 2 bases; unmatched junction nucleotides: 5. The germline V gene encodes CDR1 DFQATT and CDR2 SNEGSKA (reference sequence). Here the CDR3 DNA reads TGCAGTGCCGAGGGACAGGGACCCTACGAGCAGTACTTC. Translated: CSAEGQGPYEQYF.

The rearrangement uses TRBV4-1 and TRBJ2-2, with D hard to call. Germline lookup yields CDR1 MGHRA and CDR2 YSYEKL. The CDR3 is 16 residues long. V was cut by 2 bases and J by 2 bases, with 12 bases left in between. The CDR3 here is CASSQKSSLNTGELFF. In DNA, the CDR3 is TGCGCCAGCAGCCAAAAATCAAGTCTAAACACCGGGGAGCTGTTTTTT.

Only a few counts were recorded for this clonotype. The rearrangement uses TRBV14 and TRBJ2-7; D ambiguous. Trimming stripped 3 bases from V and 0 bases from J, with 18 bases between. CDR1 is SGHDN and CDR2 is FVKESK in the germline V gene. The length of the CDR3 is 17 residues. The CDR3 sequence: CASSHDRLPPLSYEQYF. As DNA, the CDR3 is TGTGCCAGCAGCCACGATAGACTGCCGCCCCTCTCCTACGAGCAGTACTTC.

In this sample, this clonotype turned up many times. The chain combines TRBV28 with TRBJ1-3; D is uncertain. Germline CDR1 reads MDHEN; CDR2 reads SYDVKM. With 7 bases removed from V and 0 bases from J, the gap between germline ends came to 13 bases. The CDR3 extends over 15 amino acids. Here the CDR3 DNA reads TGTGCCAGCACGGAGAGGAGGGTCTCTGGAAACACCATATATTTT. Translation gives CASTERRVSGNTIYF.

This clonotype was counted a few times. The CDR3 sequence is CASSLRPLALRLSSYEQYF. The CDR3 nucleotides are TGCGCCAGCAGCTTGCGACCCCTGGCCCTACGGTTGTCCTCCTACGAGCAGTACTTC. V usage is TRBV5-1 and J usage is TRBJ2-7; D gene uncertain. CDR1 and CDR2 from the germline V gene are SGHRS and YFSETQ. V lost 1 base and J 0 bases, leaving 23 bases between the germline ends. This CDR3 comprises 19 residues. Variable domain in full (rest from reference TRBV5-1 and TRBJ2-7): KAGVTQTPRYLIKTRGQQVTLSCSPISGHRSVSWYQQTPGQGLQFLFEYFSETQRNKGNFPGRFSGRQFSNSRSEMNVSTLELGDSALYLCASSLRPLALRLSSYEQYFGPGTRLTVT.

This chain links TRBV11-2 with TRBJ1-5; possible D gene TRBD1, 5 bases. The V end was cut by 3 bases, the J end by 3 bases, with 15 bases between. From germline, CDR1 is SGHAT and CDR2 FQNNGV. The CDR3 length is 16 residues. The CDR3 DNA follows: TGTGCCAGCAGCTTTGGTCCGCAGGGAGTCAATCAGCCCCAGCATTTT. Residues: CASSFGPQGVNQPQHF.

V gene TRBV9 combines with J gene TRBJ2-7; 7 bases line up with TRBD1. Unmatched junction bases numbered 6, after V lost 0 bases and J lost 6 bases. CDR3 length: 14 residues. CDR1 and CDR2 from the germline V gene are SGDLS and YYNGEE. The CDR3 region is CASSVGDSSGEQYF. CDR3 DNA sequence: TGTGCCAGCAGCGTAGGGGACAGTTCGGGCGAGCAGTACTTC.

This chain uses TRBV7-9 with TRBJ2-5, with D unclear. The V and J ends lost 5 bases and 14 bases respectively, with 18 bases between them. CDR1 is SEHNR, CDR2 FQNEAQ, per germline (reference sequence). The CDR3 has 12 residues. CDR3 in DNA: TGTGCCAGCAGCCCCCTCCTAAAGGGCCTATACTTC. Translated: CASSPLLKGLYF.

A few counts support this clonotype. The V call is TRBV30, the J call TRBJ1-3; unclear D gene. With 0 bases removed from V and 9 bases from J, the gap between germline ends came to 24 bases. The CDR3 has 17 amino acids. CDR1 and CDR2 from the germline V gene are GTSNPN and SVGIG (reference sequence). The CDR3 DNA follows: TGTGCCTGGAGTGTAAGAGCCGGCATAACGGGTGGGAGCACCATATATTTT. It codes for CAWSVRAGITGGSTIYF.

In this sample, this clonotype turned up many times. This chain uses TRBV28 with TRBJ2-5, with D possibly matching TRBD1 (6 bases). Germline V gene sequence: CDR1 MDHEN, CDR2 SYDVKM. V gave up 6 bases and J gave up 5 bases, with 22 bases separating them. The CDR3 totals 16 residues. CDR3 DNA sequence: TGTGCCAGCAGGAGAAGGGGGTCTGGTCTTTGGGAGACCCAGTACTTC. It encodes CASRRRGSGLWETQYF. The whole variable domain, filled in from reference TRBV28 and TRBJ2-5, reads DVKVTQSSRYLVKRTGEKVFLECVQDMDHENMFWYRQDPGLGLRLIYFSYDVKMKEKGDIPEGYSVSREKKERFSLILESASTNQTSMYLCASRRRGSGLWETQYFGPGTRLLVL.

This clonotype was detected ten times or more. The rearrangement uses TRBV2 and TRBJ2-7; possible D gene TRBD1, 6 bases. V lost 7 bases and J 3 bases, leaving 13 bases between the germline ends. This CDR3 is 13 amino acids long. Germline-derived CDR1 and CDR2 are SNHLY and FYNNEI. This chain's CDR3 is CASKFGTNYEQYF. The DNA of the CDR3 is TGTGCCAGCAAGTTTGGGACAAACTACGAGCAGTACTTC. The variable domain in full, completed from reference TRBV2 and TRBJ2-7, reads EPEVTQTPSHQVTQMGQEVILRCVPISNHLYFYWYRQILGQKVEFLVSFYNNEISEKSEIFDDQFSVERPDGSNFTLKIRSTKLEDSAMYFCASKFGTNYEQYFGPGTRLTVT.

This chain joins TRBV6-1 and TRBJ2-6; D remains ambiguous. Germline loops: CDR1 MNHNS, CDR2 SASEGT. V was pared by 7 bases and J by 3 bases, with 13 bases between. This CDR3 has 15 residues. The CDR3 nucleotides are TGTGCCAGCACCCGAAGTGTGGATGGGGCCAACGTCCTGACTTTC. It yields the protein CASTRSVDGANVLTF.

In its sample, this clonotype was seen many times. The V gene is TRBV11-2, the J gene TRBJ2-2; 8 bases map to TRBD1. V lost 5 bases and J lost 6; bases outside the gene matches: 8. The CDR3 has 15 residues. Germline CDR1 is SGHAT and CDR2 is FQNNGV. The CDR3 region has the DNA TGTGCCAGCAGCGGCCAGGGGGCGCGGGCCGGGGAGCTGTTTTTT. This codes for CASSGQGARAGELFF.

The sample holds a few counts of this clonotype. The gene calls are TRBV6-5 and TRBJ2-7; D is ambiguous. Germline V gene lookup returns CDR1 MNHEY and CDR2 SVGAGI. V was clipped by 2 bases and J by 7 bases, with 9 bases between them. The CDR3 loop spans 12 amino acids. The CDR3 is CASSYIGFEQYF. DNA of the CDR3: TGTGCCAGCAGTTACATAGGGTTTGAGCAGTACTTC.

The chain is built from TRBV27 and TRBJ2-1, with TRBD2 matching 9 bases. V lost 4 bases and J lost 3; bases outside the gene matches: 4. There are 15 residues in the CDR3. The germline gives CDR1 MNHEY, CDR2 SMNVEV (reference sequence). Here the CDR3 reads CASSSSGEYYNEQFF. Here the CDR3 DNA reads TGTGCCAGCAGTTCTAGCGGGGAGTACTACAATGAGCAGTTCTTC.

The DNA for the CDR3 is TGTGCCAGCAGGCACTCCCAGGGCCCCTACGAGCAGTACTTC. It yields the protein CASRHSQGPYEQYF. This chain connects TRBV2 to TRBJ2-7; maybe TRBD1 (5 bases). CDR3 length: 14 residues. The V gene's germline CDR1 is SNHLY and CDR2 FYNNEI. V was shortened by 6 bases and J by 2 bases, with 14 bases between the two germline ends.